This T cell receptor beta chain is drawn from a study of blood T cell repertoires in COVID-19. The wider study: Samples representing acute and convalescent COVID-19 were sourced from the United States, Italy and Spain.

This CDR3 is 15 amino acids long. After removal of 2 bases from V and 6 bases from J, the junction contained 6 bases not matched to a gene. From germline, CDR1 is MNHEY and CDR2 SMNVEV (reference sequence). Generated by immunoSEQ multiplex PCR, the TCRdb table keeps only in-frame clones and is missing some. The profile shows 200,000 to 300,000 clones, about 82% of them singletons. Ages ranged from roughly 18 to 95 years, with residence in under 25 US areas. The chain carries TRBV27 and TRBJ2-7; 11 bases line up with TRBD1. This receptor was taken from a woman in her forties or fifties who had recovered from COVID-19. The sample consisted of PBMCs or T cells enriched from blood (not recorded which). In nucleotides, the CDR3 is TGTGCCAGCAGTTTAATGGGGACAGGGGGTTCCGAGCAGTACTTC. Translation: CASSLMGTGGSEQYF.